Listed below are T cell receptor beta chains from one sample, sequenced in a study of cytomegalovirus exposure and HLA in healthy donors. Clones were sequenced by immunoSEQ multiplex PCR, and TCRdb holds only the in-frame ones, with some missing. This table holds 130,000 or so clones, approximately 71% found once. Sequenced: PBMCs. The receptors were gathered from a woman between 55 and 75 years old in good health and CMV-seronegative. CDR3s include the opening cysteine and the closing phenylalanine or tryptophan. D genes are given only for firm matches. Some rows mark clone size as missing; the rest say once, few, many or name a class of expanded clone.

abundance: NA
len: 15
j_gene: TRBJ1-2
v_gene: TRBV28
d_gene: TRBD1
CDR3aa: CASSQGGQVGYGYTF
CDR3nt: TGTGCCAGCAGCCAAGGGGGACAGGTCGGCTATGGCTACACCTTC

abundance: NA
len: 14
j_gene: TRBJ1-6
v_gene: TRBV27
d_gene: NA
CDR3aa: CASSFEGRNSPLHF
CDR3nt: TGTGCCAGCAGTTTTGAAGGGAGGAATTCACCCCTCCACTTT

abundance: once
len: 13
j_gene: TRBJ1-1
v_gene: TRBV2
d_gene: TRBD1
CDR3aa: CASRGQALTEAFF
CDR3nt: TGTGCCAGCAGGGGACAGGCCCTGACTGAAGCTTTCTTT

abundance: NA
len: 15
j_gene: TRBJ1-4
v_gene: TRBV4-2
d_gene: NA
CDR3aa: CASSQGTVKDEKLFF
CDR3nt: TGTGCCAGCAGCCAAGGGACAGTTAAGGATGAAAAACTGTTTTTT

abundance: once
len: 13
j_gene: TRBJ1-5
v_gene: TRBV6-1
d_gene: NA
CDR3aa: CASSLGGDQPQHF
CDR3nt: TGTGCCAGCAGTCTAGGCGGGGACCAGCCCCAGCATTTT

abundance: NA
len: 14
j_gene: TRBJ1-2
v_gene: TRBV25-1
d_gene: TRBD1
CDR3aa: CASSEAGGIYGYTF
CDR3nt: TGTGCCAGCAGTGAAGCAGGGGGGATCTATGGCTACACCTTC

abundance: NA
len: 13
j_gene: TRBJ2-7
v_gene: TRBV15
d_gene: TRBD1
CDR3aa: CATSNPGQAATYF
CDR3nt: TGTGCCACCAGCAACCCGGGACAGGCGGCTACGTACTTC

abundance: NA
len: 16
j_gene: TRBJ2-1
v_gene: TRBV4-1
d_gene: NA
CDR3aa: CASSQGSSSRGDEQFF
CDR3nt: TGCGCCAGCAGCCAAGGGTCTAGCTCGCGTGGCGATGAGCAGTTCTTC

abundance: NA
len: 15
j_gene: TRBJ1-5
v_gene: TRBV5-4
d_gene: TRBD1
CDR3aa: CASSWGTGENQPQHF
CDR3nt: TGTGCCAGCAGCTGGGGGACAGGGGAGAATCAGCCCCAGCATTTT

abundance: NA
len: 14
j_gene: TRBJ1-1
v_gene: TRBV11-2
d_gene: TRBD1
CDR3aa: CASTRDRGLSEAFF
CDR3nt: TGTGCCAGCACCCGGGACAGGGGGCTCTCTGAAGCTTTCTTT

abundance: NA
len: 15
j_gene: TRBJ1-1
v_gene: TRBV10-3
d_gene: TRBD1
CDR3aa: CAISESPGQGSEAFF
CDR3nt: TGTGCCATCAGTGAGTCCCCGGGACAGGGATCTGAAGCTTTCTTT

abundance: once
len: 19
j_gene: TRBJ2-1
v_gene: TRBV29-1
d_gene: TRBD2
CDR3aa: CSVEEGLAGGGSSYNEQFF
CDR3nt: TGCAGCGTTGAAGAGGGACTAGCGGGGGGCGGGAGCTCCTACAATGAGCAGTTCTTC

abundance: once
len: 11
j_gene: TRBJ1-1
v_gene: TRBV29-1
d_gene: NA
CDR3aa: CSVHGNTEAFF
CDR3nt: TGCAGCGTTCACGGTAACACTGAAGCTTTCTTT

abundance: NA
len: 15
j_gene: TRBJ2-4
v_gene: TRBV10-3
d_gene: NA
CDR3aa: CAISDRTAKLNIQYF
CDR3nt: TGTGCCATCAGTGACCGGACAGCGAAGCTAAACATTCAGTACTTC

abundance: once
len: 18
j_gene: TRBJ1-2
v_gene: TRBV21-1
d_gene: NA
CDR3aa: CASSKASTPTRIAPGYTF
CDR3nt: TGTGCCAGCAGCAAAGCATCCACACCAACCAGGATCGCCCCGGGCTACACCTTC

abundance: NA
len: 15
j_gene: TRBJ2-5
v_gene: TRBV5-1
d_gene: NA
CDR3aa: CASRRFFGVEETQYF
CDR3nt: TGCGCCAGCAGAAGATTTTTCGGGGTGGAAGAGACCCAGTACTTC

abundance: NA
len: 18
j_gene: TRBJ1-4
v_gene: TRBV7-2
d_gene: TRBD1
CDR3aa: CASSPGGRQGRINEKLFF
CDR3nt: TGTGCCAGCAGCCCCGGGGGGCGACAGGGGAGGATTAATGAAAAACTGTTTTTT

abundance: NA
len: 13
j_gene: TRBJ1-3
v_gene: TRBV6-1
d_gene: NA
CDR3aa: CAIKDRDRNTIYF
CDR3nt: TGTGCCATCAAAGACAGAGATCGAAACACCATATATTTT

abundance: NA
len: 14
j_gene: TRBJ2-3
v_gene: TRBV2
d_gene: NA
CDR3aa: CASSLGGSTDTQYF
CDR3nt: TGTGCCAGCAGTTTGGGCGGGAGCACAGATACGCAGTATTTT

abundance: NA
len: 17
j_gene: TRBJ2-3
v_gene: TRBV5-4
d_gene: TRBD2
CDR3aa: CASSLPGLAGVADTQYF
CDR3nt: TGTGCCAGCAGCCTTCCGGGACTAGCGGGAGTAGCGGATACGCAGTATTTT

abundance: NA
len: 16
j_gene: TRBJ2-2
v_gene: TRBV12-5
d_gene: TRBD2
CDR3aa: CASGHGLAGGKGELFF
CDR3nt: TGTGCTAGTGGCCATGGACTAGCGGGAGGTAAAGGGGAGCTGTTTTTT

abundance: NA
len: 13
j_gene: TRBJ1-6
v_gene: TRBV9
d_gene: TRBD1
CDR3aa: CASSVEGGGPLHF
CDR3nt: TGTGCCAGCAGCGTAGAAGGGGGCGGACCCCTCCACTTT

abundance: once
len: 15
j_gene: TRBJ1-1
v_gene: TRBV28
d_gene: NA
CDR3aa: CASGLLLRQNTEAFF
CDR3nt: TGTGCCAGCGGTTTATTACTGCGGCAGAACACTGAAGCTTTCTTT

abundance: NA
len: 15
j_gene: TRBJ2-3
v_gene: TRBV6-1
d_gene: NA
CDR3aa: CASSLAGISTDTQYF
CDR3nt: TGTGCCAGCAGCCTAGCAGGAATAAGCACAGATACGCAGTATTTT

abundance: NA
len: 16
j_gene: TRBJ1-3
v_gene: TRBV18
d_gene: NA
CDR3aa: CASSQNTRGSGNTIYF
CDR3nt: TGTGCCAGCTCACAAAACACAAGGGGCTCTGGAAACACCATATATTTT

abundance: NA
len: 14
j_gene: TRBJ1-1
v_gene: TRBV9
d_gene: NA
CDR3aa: CASSVDGRGTEAFF
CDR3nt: TGTGCCAGCAGCGTAGACGGCAGGGGCACTGAAGCTTTCTTT

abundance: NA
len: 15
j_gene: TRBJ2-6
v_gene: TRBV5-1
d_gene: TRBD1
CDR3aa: CASSTGTGMANVLTF
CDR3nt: TGCGCCAGCAGCACAGGGACAGGGATGGCCAACGTCCTGACTTTC

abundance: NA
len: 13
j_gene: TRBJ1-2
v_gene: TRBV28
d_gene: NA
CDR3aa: CASSSPGLYGYTF
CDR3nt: TGTGCCAGCAGTTCGCCCGGACTCTATGGCTACACCTTC

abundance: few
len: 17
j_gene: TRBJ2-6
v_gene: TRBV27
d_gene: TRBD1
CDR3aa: CASRTGTANSGANVLTF
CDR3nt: TGTGCCAGCAGAACCGGGACAGCCAACTCTGGGGCCAACGTCCTGACTTTC

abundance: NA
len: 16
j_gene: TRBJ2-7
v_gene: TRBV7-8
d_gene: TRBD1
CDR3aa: CASSYYGQGRTYEQYF
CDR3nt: TGTGCCAGCAGCTACTACGGACAGGGTAGGACCTACGAGCAGTACTTC

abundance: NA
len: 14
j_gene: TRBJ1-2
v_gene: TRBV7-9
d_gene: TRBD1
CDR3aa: CASSLLTGTGGYTF
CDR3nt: TGTGCCAGCAGCCTACTGACAGGGACGGGTGGCTACACCTTC

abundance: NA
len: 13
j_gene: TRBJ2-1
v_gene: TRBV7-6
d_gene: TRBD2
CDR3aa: CASSLRAGDEQFF
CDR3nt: TGTGCCAGCAGCTTAAGAGCGGGAGATGAGCAGTTCTTC

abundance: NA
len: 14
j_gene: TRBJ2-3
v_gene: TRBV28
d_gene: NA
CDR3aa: CASSPNSAADTQYF
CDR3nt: TGTGCCAGCAGCCCTAATTCAGCGGCAGATACGCAGTATTTT

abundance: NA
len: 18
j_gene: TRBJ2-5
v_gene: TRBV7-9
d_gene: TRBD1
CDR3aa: CASSPTGQGGLRGETQYF
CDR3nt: TGTGCCAGCAGCCCCACCGGACAGGGAGGACTTCGAGGGGAGACCCAGTACTTC

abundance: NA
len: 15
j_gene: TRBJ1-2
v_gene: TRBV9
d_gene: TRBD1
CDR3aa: CASSEGGGTGLGYTF
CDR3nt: TGTGCCAGCAGCGAGGGCGGGGGGACAGGGCTTGGCTACACCTTC

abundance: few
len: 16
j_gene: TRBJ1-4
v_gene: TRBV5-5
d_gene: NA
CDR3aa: CASRPSSGAANEKLFF
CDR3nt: TGTGCCAGCAGACCCAGCTCAGGGGCGGCTAATGAAAAACTGTTTTTT

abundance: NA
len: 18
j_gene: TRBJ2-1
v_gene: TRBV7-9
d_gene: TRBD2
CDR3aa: CASSPSGLAGPSYNEQFF
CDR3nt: TGTGCCAGCAGCCCCTCCGGACTAGCGGGACCCTCCTACAATGAGCAGTTCTTC

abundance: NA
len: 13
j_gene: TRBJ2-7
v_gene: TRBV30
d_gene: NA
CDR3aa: CAWSVVGGYEQYF
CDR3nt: TGTGCCTGGAGTGTAGTGGGAGGCTACGAGCAGTACTTC

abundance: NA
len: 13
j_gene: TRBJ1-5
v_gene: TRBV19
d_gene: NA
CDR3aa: CASSMIGNQPQHF
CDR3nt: TGTGCCAGTAGTATGATCGGTAATCAGCCCCAGCATTTT

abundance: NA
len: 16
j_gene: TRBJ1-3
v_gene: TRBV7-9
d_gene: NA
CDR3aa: CASSLASGISGNTIYF
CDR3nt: TGTGCCAGCAGCTTGGCCTCAGGGATCTCTGGAAACACCATATATTTT

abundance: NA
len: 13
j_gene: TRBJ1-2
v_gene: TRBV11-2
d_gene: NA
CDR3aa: CASTPLARSGYTF
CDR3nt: TGTGCCAGCACCCCCTTGGCCAGGTCAGGCTACACCTTC

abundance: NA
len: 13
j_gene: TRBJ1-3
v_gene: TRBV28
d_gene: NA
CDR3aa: CANQGTPGNTIYF
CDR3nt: TGTGCCAACCAGGGAACCCCTGGAAACACCATATATTTT

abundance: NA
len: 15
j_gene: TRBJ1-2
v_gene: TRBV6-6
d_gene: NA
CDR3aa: CASSQNAGVTYGYTF
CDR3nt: TGTGCCAGCAGCCAGAACGCGGGGGTGACCTATGGCTACACCTTC

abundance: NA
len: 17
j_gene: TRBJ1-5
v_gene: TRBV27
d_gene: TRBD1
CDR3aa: CASRSTQGSYSNQPQHF
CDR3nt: TGTGCCAGCAGGTCGACACAGGGGAGTTATAGCAATCAGCCCCAGCATTTT

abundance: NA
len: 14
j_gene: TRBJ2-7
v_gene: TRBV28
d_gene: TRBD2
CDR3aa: CASSYRTSGYEQYF
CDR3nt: TGTGCCAGCAGTTACCGGACTAGCGGGTACGAGCAGTACTTC

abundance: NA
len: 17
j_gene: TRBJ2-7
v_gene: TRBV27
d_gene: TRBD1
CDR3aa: CASSFALRTGLNYEQYF
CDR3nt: TGTGCCAGCAGTTTTGCCCTGAGGACAGGGTTAAACTACGAGCAGTACTTC

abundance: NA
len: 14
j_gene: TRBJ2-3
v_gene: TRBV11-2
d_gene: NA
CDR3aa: CASSLVTGSGTQYF
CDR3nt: TGTGCCAGCAGCTTAGTTACAGGGTCTGGTACGCAGTATTTT

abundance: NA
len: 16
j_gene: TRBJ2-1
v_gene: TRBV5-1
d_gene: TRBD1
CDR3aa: CASSLAIGQGHNEQFF
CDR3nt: TGCGCCAGCAGCTTGGCCATAGGACAGGGTCACAATGAGCAGTTCTTC

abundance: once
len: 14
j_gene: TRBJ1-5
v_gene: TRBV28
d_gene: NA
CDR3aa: CASAGRGSNQPQHF
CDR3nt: TGCGCCAGCGCGGGCCGGGGTAGCAATCAGCCCCAGCATTTT

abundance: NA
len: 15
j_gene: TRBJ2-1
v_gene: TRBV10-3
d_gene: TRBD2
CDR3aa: CAISETGLANNEQFF
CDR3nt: TGTGCCATCAGTGAGACAGGACTAGCTAACAATGAGCAGTTCTTC

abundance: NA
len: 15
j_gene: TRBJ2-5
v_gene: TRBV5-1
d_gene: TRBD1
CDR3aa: CASRPRTGSQETQYF
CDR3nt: TGCGCCAGCAGACCGAGGACAGGTTCACAAGAGACCCAGTACTTC